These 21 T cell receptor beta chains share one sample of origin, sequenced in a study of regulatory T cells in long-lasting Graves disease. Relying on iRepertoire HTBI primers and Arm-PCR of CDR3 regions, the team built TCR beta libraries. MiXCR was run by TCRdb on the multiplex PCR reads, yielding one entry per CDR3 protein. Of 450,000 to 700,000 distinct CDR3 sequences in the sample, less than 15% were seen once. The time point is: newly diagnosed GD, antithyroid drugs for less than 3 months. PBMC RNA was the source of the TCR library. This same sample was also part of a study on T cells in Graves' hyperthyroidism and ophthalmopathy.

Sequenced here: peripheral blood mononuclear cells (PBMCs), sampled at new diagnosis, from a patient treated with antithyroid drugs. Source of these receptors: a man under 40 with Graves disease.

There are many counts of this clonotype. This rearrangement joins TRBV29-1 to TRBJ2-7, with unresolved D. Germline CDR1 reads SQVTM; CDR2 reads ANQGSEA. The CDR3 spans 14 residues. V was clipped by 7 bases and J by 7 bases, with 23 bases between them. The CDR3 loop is CSATKPGRVEEQYF. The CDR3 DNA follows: TGCAGCGCCACAAAACCGGGCCGAGTAGAAGAGCAGTACTTC.

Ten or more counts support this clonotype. The CDR3 here is CSAHSGTQGAGANVLTF. DNA for the CDR3: TGCAGCGCACACTCCGGGACACAGGGGGCTGGGGCCAACGTCCTGACTTTC. The chain has TRBV29-1 and TRBJ2-6; 8 bases map to TRBD1. This CDR3 is built from 17 residues. CDR1 SQVTM and CDR2 ANQGSEA come from the germline V gene. The V gene end was trimmed by 7 bases and the J gene end by 2 bases; junction bases not matched to a gene: 13.

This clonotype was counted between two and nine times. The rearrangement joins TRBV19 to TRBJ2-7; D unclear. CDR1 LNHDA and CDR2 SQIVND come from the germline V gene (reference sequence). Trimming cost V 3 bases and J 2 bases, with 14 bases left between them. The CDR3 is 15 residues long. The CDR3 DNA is TGTGCCAGTAGTATCAGCATAGGGAAAACCTACGAGCAGTACTTC. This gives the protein CASSISIGKTYEQYF.

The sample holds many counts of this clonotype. In nucleotides, the CDR3 is TGTGCCATCAGTGACACAGGACAGGGCGGAGATACGCAGTATTTT. Amino acids: CAISDTGQGGDTQYF. The chain joins TRBV10-3 to TRBJ2-3; 8 nucleotides align to TRBD1. CDR1 ENHRY and CDR2 SYGVKD come from the germline V gene. With V trimmed by 3 bases and J by 5 bases, 7 bases remained unmatched. The CDR3 has 15 residues.

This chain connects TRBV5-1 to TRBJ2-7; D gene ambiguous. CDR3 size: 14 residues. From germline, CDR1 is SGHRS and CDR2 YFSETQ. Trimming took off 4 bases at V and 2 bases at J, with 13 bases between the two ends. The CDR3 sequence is CASSQSLGPYEQYF. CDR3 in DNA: TGCGCCAGCAGCCAATCCCTCGGCCCCTACGAGCAGTACTTC.

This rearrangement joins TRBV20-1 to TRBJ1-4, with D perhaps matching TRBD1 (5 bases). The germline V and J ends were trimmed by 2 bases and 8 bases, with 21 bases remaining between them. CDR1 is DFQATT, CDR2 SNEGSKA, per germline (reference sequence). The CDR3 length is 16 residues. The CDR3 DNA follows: TGCAGTGCTAGAAGGGTTTATGGGGGGGTTTTGGAAAAACTGTTTTTT. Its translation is CSARRVYGGVLEKLFF.

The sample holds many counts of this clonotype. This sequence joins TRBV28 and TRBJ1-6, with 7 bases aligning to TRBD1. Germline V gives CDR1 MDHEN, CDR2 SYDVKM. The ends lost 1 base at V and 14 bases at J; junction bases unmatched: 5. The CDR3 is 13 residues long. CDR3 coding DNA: TGTGCCAGCAGTTTATCCGACAGGGTGACCCTCCACTTT. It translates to CASSLSDRVTLHF. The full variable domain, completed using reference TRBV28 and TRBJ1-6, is DVKVTQSSRYLVKRTGEKVFLECVQDMDHENMFWYRQDPGLGLRLIYFSYDVKMKEKGDIPEGYSVSREKKERFSLILESASTNQTSMYLCASSLSDRVTLHFGNGTRLTVT.

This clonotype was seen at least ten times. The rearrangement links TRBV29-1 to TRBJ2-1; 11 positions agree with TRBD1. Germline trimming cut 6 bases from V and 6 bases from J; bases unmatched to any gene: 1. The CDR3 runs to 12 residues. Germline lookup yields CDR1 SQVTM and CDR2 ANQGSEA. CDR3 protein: CSVGTGGNEQFF. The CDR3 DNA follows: TGCAGCGTGGGGACAGGGGGCAATGAGCAGTTCTTC.

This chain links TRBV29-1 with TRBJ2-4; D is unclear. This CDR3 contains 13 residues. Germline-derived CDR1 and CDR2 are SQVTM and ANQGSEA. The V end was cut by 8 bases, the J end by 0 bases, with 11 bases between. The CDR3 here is CSTLLRAKNIQYF. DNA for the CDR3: TGCAGCACGCTCCTGAGAGCCAAAAACATTCAGTACTTC.

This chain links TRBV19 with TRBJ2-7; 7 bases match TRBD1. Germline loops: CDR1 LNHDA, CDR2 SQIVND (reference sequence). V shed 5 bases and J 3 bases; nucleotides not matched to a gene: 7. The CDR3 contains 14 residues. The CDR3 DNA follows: TGTGCCAGTAGTCCGACGGGACAGAGCTACGAGCAGTACTTC. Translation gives CASSPTGQSYEQYF.

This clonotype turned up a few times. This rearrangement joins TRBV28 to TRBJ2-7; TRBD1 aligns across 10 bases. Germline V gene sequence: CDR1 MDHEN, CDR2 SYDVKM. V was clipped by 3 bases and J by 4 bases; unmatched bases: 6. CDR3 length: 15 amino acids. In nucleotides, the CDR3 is TGTGCCAGCAGTTTTTTGAGACAGGGGGCGTACGAGCAGTACTTC. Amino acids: CASSFLRQGAYEQYF.

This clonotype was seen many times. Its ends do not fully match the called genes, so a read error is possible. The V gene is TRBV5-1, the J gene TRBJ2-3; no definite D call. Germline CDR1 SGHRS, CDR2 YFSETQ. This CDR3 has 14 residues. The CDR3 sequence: CASSLGSSTDTQYF. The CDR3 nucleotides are TGTGCCAGCAGTTTAGGGTCATCCACAGATACGCAGTATTTT.

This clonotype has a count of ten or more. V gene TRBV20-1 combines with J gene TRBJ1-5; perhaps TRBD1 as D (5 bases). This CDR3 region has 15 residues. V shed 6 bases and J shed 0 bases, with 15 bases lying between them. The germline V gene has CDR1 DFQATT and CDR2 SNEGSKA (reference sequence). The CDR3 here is CSARDGLYSNQPQHF. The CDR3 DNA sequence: TGCAGTGCCCGGGACGGTCTATATAGCAATCAGCCCCAGCATTTT.

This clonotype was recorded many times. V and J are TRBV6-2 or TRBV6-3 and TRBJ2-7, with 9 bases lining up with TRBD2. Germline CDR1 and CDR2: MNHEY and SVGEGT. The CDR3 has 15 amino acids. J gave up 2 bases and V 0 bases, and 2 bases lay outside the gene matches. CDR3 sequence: CASSYSAGGAYEQYF. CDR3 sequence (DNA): TGTGCCAGCAGTTACTCAGCGGGGGGTGCCTACGAGCAGTACTTC.

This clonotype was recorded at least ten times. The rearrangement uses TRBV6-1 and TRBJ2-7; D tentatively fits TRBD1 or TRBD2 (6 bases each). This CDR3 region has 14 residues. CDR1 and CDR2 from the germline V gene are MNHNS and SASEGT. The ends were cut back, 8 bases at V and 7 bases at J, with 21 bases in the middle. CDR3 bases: TGTGCCAGCTCGTTAGGGGGGCAGGGCGCTGAGCAGTACTTC. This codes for CASSLGGQGAEQYF.

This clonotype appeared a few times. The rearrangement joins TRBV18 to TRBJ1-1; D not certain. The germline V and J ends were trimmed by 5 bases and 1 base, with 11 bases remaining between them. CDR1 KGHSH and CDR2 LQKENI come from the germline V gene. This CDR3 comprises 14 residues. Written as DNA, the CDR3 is TGTGCCAGCTCAGGGTTTGAGGGGAACACTGAAGCTTTCTTT. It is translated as CASSGFEGNTEAFF.

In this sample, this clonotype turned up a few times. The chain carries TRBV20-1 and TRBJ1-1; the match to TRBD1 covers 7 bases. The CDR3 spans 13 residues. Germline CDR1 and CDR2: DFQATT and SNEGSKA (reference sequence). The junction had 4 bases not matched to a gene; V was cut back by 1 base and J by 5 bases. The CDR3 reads CSARAGQWTEAFF. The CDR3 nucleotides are TGCAGTGCTAGAGCGGGACAGTGGACTGAAGCTTTCTTT.

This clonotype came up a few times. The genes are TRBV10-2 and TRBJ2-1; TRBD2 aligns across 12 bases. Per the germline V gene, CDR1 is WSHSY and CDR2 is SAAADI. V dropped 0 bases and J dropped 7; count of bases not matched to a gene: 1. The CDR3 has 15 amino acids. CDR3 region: CASSESLAGGNEQFF. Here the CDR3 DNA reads TGCGCCAGCAGTGAGTCACTAGCGGGAGGTAATGAGCAGTTCTTC.

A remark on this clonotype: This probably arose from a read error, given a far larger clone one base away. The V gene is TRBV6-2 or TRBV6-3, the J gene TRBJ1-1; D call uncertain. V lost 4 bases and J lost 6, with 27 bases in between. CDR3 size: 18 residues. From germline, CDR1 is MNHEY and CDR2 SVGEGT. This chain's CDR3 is CASSLGRGGEVEDAEAFF. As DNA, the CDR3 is TGTGCCAGCAGTTTAGGGCGAGGTGGGGAGGTGGAAGACGCTGAAGCTTTCTTT.

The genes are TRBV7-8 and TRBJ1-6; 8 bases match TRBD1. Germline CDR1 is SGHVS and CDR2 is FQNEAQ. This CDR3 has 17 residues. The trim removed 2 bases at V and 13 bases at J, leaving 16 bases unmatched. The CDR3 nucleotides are TGTGCCAGCAGCTTACAGGGATTCGGGACAGGAACTTATCCCCTCCACTTT. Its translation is CASSLQGFGTGTYPLHF.

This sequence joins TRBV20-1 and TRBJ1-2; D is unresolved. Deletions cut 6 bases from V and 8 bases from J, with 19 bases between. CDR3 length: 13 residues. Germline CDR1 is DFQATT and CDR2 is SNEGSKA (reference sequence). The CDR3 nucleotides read TGCAGTGCCGCGGACCGACCGTCGGAGGGCTACACCTTC. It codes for CSAADRPSEGYTF.